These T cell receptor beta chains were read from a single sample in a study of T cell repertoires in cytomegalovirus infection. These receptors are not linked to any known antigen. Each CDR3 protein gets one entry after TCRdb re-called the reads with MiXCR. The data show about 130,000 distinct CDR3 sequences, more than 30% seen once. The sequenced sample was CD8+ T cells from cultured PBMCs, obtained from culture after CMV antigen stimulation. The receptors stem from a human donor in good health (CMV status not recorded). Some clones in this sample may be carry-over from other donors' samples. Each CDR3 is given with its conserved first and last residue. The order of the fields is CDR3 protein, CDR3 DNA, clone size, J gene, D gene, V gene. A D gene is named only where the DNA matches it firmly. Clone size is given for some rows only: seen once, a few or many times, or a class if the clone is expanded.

cdr3_aa: CASSSLAESSYNEQFF
cdr3_nt: TGTGCCAGTAGCTCGTTAGCGGAGAGCTCCTACAATGAGCAGTTCTTC
clone_size: .
j_call: TRBJ2-1
d_call: .
v_call: TRBV19

cdr3_aa: CASGRVGLVSGTTLYEQYF
cdr3_nt: TGTGCCAGCGGAAGAGTTGGGTTAGTGTCCGGGACTACTCTCTACGAGCAGTACTTC
clone_size: many
j_call: TRBJ2-7
d_call: TRBD2
v_call: TRBV28

cdr3_aa: CASRSAGEQYF
cdr3_nt: TGTGCCAGCAGGTCGGCAGGCGAGCAGTACTTC
clone_size: .
j_call: TRBJ2-7
d_call: .
v_call: TRBV12-3/TRBV12-4

cdr3_aa: CASSSSGQGSSYNEQFF
cdr3_nt: TGTGCCAGCAGCTCCTCAGGACAGGGGAGCTCCTACAATGAGCAGTTCTTC
clone_size: few
j_call: TRBJ2-1
d_call: TRBD1
v_call: TRBV7-3

cdr3_aa: CASAAGTGPSYEQYF
cdr3_nt: TGTGCCAGCGCAGCCGGGACAGGACCTTCCTACGAGCAGTACTTC
clone_size: .
j_call: TRBJ2-7
d_call: TRBD1
v_call: TRBV27

cdr3_aa: CASSQDSGALGQPQHF
cdr3_nt: TGCGCCAGCAGCCAAGATTCGGGGGCTTTAGGGCAGCCCCAGCATTTT
clone_size: medium-sized
j_call: TRBJ1-5
d_call: .
v_call: TRBV4-1

cdr3_aa: CASSWDSFSGANVLTF
cdr3_nt: TGCGCCAGCAGCTGGGACAGCTTCTCTGGGGCCAACGTCCTGACTTTC
clone_size: .
j_call: TRBJ2-6
d_call: TRBD1
v_call: TRBV5-1

cdr3_aa: CASRHTEWGTEAFF
cdr3_nt: TGTGCCAGCCGACATACCGAATGGGGCACTGAAGCTTTCTTT
clone_size: many
j_call: TRBJ1-1
d_call: .
v_call: TRBV18

cdr3_aa: CASSQVGPRGPGELFF
cdr3_nt: TGCGCCAGCAGCCAAGTAGGACCCCGAGGCCCCGGGGAGCTGTTTTTT
clone_size: many
j_call: TRBJ2-2
d_call: .
v_call: TRBV4-1

cdr3_aa: CASSQAGTGGEQFF
cdr3_nt: TGCGCCAGCAGTCAAGCCGGGACAGGGGGTGAGCAGTTCTTC
clone_size: .
j_call: TRBJ2-1
d_call: TRBD1
v_call: TRBV23-1

cdr3_aa: CASSDGFGKLFF
cdr3_nt: TGTGCCAGCAGTGACGGTTTCGGGAAACTGTTTTTT
clone_size: .
j_call: TRBJ1-4
d_call: .
v_call: TRBV6-4

cdr3_aa: CASSRDRGTEAFF
cdr3_nt: TGTGCCAGCAGCCGTGACAGGGGAACTGAAGCTTTCTTT
clone_size: .
j_call: TRBJ1-1
d_call: TRBD1
v_call: TRBV5-4

cdr3_aa: CASSQDRGGSYNSPLHF
cdr3_nt: TGTGCCAGCAGCCAAGATCGTGGGGGATCCTATAATTCACCCCTCCACTTT
clone_size: few
j_call: TRBJ1-6
d_call: .
v_call: TRBV14

cdr3_aa: CASSEDSRPYEQYF
cdr3_nt: TGTGCCAGCAGCGAGGACTCCCGGCCCTACGAGCAGTACTTC
clone_size: .
j_call: TRBJ2-7
d_call: .
v_call: TRBV9

cdr3_aa: CASSFHRGGYNEQFF
cdr3_nt: TGTGCCAGCAGCTTTCACAGGGGCGGCTACAATGAGCAGTTCTTC
clone_size: few
j_call: TRBJ2-1
d_call: TRBD1
v_call: TRBV11-1

cdr3_aa: CASSPRGRKNIQYF
cdr3_nt: TGTGCCAGCAGCCCCAGGGGGAGAAAAAACATTCAGTACTTC
clone_size: few
j_call: TRBJ2-4
d_call: TRBD1
v_call: TRBV6-1

cdr3_aa: CASSLGDGGRTEAFF
cdr3_nt: TGTGCCAGCAGCTTAGGTGATGGTGGGAGGACTGAAGCTTTCTTT
clone_size: .
j_call: TRBJ1-1
d_call: .
v_call: TRBV7-6

cdr3_aa: CASSQAFDSTHEQYF
cdr3_nt: TGCGCCAGCAGCCAAGCTTTTGACAGTACCCACGAGCAGTACTTC
clone_size: many
j_call: TRBJ2-7
d_call: .
v_call: TRBV4-1

cdr3_aa: CSAVTVSGANVLTF
cdr3_nt: TGCAGCGCCGTGACAGTCTCTGGGGCCAACGTCCTGACTTTC
clone_size: .
j_call: TRBJ2-6
d_call: .
v_call: TRBV29-1

cdr3_aa: CAWINQGFLGINEQFF
cdr3_nt: TGTGCCTGGATCAACCAGGGGTTTTTGGGGATCAATGAGCAGTTCTTC
clone_size: .
j_call: TRBJ2-1
d_call: .
v_call: TRBV30

cdr3_aa: CASSQGQVSYEQYF
cdr3_nt: TGCGCCAGCAGCCAAGGACAGGTTTCCTACGAGCAGTACTTC
clone_size: .
j_call: TRBJ2-7
d_call: .
v_call: TRBV4-1

cdr3_aa: CASSLGQGKFF
cdr3_nt: TGCGCCAGCAGCTTGGGACAGGGAAAGTTCTTC
clone_size: .
j_call: TRBJ2-1
d_call: TRBD1
v_call: TRBV5-1

cdr3_aa: CASSLYGSSYEQYF
cdr3_nt: TGTGCCAGCAGTTTATACGGGAGTTCCTACGAGCAGTACTTC
clone_size: .
j_call: TRBJ2-7
d_call: .
v_call: TRBV27

cdr3_aa: CASSLNLGAREQFF
cdr3_nt: TGTGCCAGCAGTTTAAATCTGGGGGCTAGGGAGCAGTTCTTC
clone_size: .
j_call: TRBJ2-1
d_call: .
v_call: TRBV27

cdr3_aa: CASTRQGASEAFF
cdr3_nt: TGTGCCAGCACCCGACAGGGGGCTAGTGAAGCTTTCTTT
clone_size: few
j_call: TRBJ1-1
d_call: TRBD1
v_call: TRBV6-5

cdr3_aa: CASSLLRDTEAFF
cdr3_nt: TGTGCCAGCAGTTTATTGCGGGACACTGAAGCTTTCTTT
clone_size: .
j_call: TRBJ1-1
d_call: .
v_call: TRBV28

cdr3_aa: CASSYSSGTEEFF
cdr3_nt: TGTGCCAGCAGTTACTCGTCCGGGACAGAGGAGTTCTTC
clone_size: few
j_call: TRBJ2-1
d_call: TRBD1
v_call: TRBV6-6

cdr3_aa: CASSLGGVGQPQHF
cdr3_nt: TGTGCCAGCAGCTTAGGGGGGGTAGGCCAGCCCCAGCATTTT
clone_size: few
j_call: TRBJ1-5
d_call: .
v_call: TRBV7-6

cdr3_aa: CASSILAGSSTDTQYF
cdr3_nt: TGTGCCAGCAGCATCTTAGCGGGGTCTAGCACAGATACGCAGTATTTT
clone_size: .
j_call: TRBJ2-3
d_call: TRBD2
v_call: TRBV13

cdr3_aa: CASSSDRRGYPKNIQYF
cdr3_nt: TGTGCCAGTAGTTCGGACAGGCGGGGGTACCCCAAAAACATTCAGTACTTC
clone_size: .
j_call: TRBJ2-4
d_call: .
v_call: TRBV19

cdr3_aa: CASSMGTDYGYTF
cdr3_nt: TGTGCCAGTAGTATGGGGACAGACTATGGCTACACCTTC
clone_size: .
j_call: TRBJ1-2
d_call: TRBD1
v_call: TRBV19

cdr3_aa: CSARDSLLGQETQYF
cdr3_nt: TGCAGTGCTAGAGACTCCTTACTCGGACAAGAGACCCAGTACTTC
clone_size: .
j_call: TRBJ2-5
d_call: .
v_call: TRBV20-1